One sample yielded the 16 T cell receptor beta chains listed below, sequenced in a study of spatial heterogeneity in lung cancer. TCRdb passed the 5' RACE reads through MiXCR, listing each CDR3 protein once. The top ten clones hold less than 9% of a sample with 80,000 to 95,000 distinct CDR3 sequences, approximately 8.9% of them seen once. Time point noted: sample taken at primary tumor resection. Whole RNA from tumor, nontumor lung or frozen PBMC was sequenced unsorted. The input for sequencing was PBMCs, taken at surgery. All receptors derive from a male donor with early-stage non-small cell lung cancer.

This clonotype appeared many times. CDR3 sequence reads: CSVDSGQGQDTQYF. CDR3 sequence (DNA): TGCAGCGTTGATTCGGGACAGGGTCAGGATACGCAGTATTTT. This chain uses TRBV29-1 with TRBJ2-3; 9 bases map to TRBD1. Germline values: CDR1 SQVTM, CDR2 ANQGSEA. The V segment lost 3 bases and the J segment 6 bases; nucleotides outside the gene matches: 7. The CDR3 sequence is 14 residues long.

The chain couples TRBV20-1 to TRBJ2-7, with TRBD1 matching 10 bases. This CDR3 comprises 15 residues. CDR1 and CDR2 from the germline V gene are DFQATT and SNEGSKA (reference sequence). Trimming took 4 bases from V and 1 from J; bases not matched to a gene: 7. CDR3 residues: CSANPGQGLSYEQYF. In DNA, the CDR3 is TGCAGTGCTAATCCGGGACAGGGGTTATCCTACGAGCAGTACTTC.

The chain joins TRBV2 to TRBJ2-5; 8 bases are a match to TRBD2. The CDR3 covers 13 residues. Per the germline V gene, CDR1 is SNHLY and CDR2 is FYNNEI. V dropped 7 bases and J dropped 6; count of bases not matched to a gene: 7. CDR3 region: CASTRLAWQTQYF. CDR3 nucleotide sequence: TGTGCCAGCACTCGACTAGCGTGGCAGACCCAGTACTTC.

This clonotype has ten or more counts. This chain links TRBV29-1 with TRBJ1-1, with D possibly matching TRBD1 (6 bases). Germline V gene data show CDR1 as SQVTM and CDR2 as ANQGSEA. The CDR3 consists of 13 residues. Trimming stripped 3 bases from V and 10 bases from J, with 18 bases between. The CDR3 is CSVDGGHTLGAFF. The CDR3 nucleotides read TGCAGCGTTGACGGGGGCCATACCTTGGGAGCTTTCTTT.

This clonotype was detected ten times or more. This chain joins TRBV9 and TRBJ2-1; 7 nucleotides match TRBD1. V was pared by 2 bases and J by 8 bases, with 10 bases of the junction left unmatched. The CDR3 has 15 residues. Germline V lookup: CDR1 SGDLS, CDR2 YYNGEE. CDR3 region: CASSVRVLDRDEQFF. In nucleotides, the CDR3 is TGTGCCAGCAGCGTCAGAGTCCTCGACAGGGATGAGCAGTTCTTC.

This clonotype was seen repeatedly, ten times or more. V usage is TRBV28 and J usage is TRBJ1-2; no definite D call. V dropped 3 bases and J dropped 2 bases, with 7 bases sitting between them. From germline, CDR1 is MDHEN and CDR2 SYDVKM. CDR3 size: 13 residues. CDR3 residues: CASSFLQNYGYTF. The CDR3 DNA sequence: TGTGCCAGCAGTTTCTTACAAAACTATGGCTACACCTTC.

This clonotype has ten or more counts. This chain links TRBV28 with TRBJ2-5; TRBD1 aligns across 11 bases. The J segment lost 9 bases and the V segment lost 4 bases, leaving 7 bases of the junction unmatched. Germline lookup yields CDR1 MDHEN and CDR2 SYDVKM. CDR3 length: 14 residues. In DNA, the CDR3 is TGTGCCAGCAGTTCCCCGGGACAGGGGGTCGCCCAGTACTTC. Translation: CASSSPGQGVAQYF.

The chain combines TRBV20-1 with TRBJ2-3; D is possibly TRBD2 (6 bases). The length of the CDR3 is 14 residues. Germline V lookup: CDR1 DFQATT, CDR2 SNEGSKA (reference sequence). The germline V and J ends were trimmed by 2 bases and 0 bases, with 9 bases remaining between them. The CDR3 DNA reads as TGCAGTGCTAGATCGGGACTCAGCACAGATACGCAGTATTTT. Its protein product is CSARSGLSTDTQYF.

In its sample, this clonotype was seen a few times. The J gene is TRBJ2-2, the V gene TRBV20-1; D call uncertain. Trimming cost V 3 bases and J 4 bases, with 9 bases left between them. The CDR3 has 13 residues. Germline V gene sequence: CDR1 DFQATT, CDR2 SNEGSKA (reference sequence). This chain's CDR3 is CSASWSPTGELFF. Written as DNA, the CDR3 is TGCAGTGCTAGCTGGAGCCCCACCGGGGAGCTGTTTTTT.

This clonotype was detected many times. V gene TRBV11-2 combines with J gene TRBJ1-1; unclear D gene. The CDR3 is 13 amino acids. Trimming shortened V by 6 bases and J by 8 bases, and 16 bases separated the two germline ends. Germline CDR1 SGHAT, CDR2 FQNNGV. CDR3 DNA sequence: TGTGCCAGCAGGGTGGGAGACAACTGGGAAGCTTTCTTT. This sequence encodes CASRVGDNWEAFF.

A few counts support this clonotype. The chain links TRBV5-1 to TRBJ2-2; unclear D gene. Looked up from germline, CDR1 is SGHRS and CDR2 is YFSETQ. This CDR3 contains 11 residues. V dropped 5 bases and J dropped 6 bases, with 5 bases sitting between them. CDR3 nucleotides: TGCGCCAGCAGGGGTTCCGGGGAGCTGTTTTTT. It encodes CASRGSGELFF.

The genes are TRBV4-3 and TRBJ1-3; D gene uncertain. Between the trimmed V and J ends, which lost 0 bases and 0 bases, there was a span of 6 bases. The CDR3 extends over 15 amino acids. Per the germline V gene, CDR1 is LGHNA and CDR2 is YSLEER. The CDR3 protein is CASSQEIYSGNTIYF. The DNA for the CDR3 is TGCGCCAGCAGCCAAGAAATCTACTCTGGAAACACCATATATTTT.

This clonotype has just a few counts. The J gene is TRBJ2-1, the V gene TRBV5-5, with D unresolved. This CDR3 region has 14 residues. V shed 0 bases and J shed 0 bases, with 4 bases lying between them. The germline V gene has CDR1 SGHKS and CDR2 YYEKEE (reference sequence). CDR3 sequence reads: CASSLEVSYNEQFF. The CDR3, as DNA: TGTGCCAGCAGCTTGGAGGTCTCCTACAATGAGCAGTTCTTC.

This clonotype has ten or more counts. The V gene is TRBV5-1, the J gene TRBJ1-1; D perhaps matches TRBD1 (6 bases). Trimming removed 4 bases at V and 1 base at J, with 8 bases between. CDR3 length: 13 residues. The V gene's germline CDR1 is SGHRS and CDR2 YFSETQ. The CDR3 is CASSQTGNTEAFF. CDR3 nucleotides: TGCGCCAGCAGCCAGACAGGGAACACTGAAGCTTTCTTT.

A few counts support this clonotype. The chain has TRBV6-5 and TRBJ2-7; D possibly uses TRBD1 or TRBD2 (5 bases each). The CDR3 spans 14 residues. Germline V gene lookup returns CDR1 MNHEY and CDR2 SVGAGI. The ends were cut back, 6 bases at V and 4 bases at J, with 16 bases in the middle. The CDR3 region is CASSLSRDAYEQYF. CDR3 DNA: TGTGCCAGCAGCCTGTCACGGGACGCTTACGAGCAGTACTTC.

The J gene is TRBJ2-4, the V gene TRBV20-1; D unclear. Germline V CDR1 and CDR2: DFQATT, SNEGSKA (reference sequence). There are 15 residues in the CDR3. V lost 3 bases, J lost 2 bases, and 14 bases lay in between. As DNA, the CDR3 is TGCAGTGCTAGTACCCGGGCCCTATCCAAAAACATTCAGTACTTC. Translation gives CSASTRALSKNIQYF.